This TCR beta chain was sequenced for a study of shared clonotypes between healthy human individuals. Profiling relied on immunoSEQ multiplex PCR, and the TCRdb table lists in-frame clones only, not all of them. The data contain roughly 2 million clones, roughly 96% of them singletons. The CDR3 contains 14 residues. CDR1 KGHSH and CDR2 LQKENI come from the germline V gene. Trimming left V 2 bases short and J 3 bases short, with 10 bases between. The sample taken for sequencing was naive CD4+ T cells sorted from blood. As for subset: CD45RA+ positively selected. The chain uses TRBV18 and TRBJ2-5; tentative D call: TRBD1 (5 bases). This TCR derives from a man younger than 30 in good health. The CDR3: CASSPRGDKETQYF. The DNA for the CDR3 is TGTGCCAGCTCACCAAGGGGCGACAAAGAGACCCAGTACTTC.